What follows describes a single TCR beta chain. Trimming stripped 5 bases from V and 8 bases from J, with 15 bases between. Germline V gene lookup returns CDR1 MNHEY and CDR2 SVGAGI. This CDR3 spans 14 amino acids. The record originates from a study of blood T cell repertoires in COVID-19. Study details: Acute-phase and convalescent COVID-19 samples originated in the United States, Italy and Spain. T cells, B-cell-depleted T cells, or PBMCs provided the cDNA or gDNA that served as material.

In the original analysis: Estimates of nucleated cell counts were drawn from the amplification of reference gene primers. The data were produced by immunoSEQ multiplex PCR, yet TCRdb's version contains in-frame clones alone and is incomplete. V, J and clone size are taken as reported in that table, and D and trimming were inferred from the DNA itself. The sample yields 200,000 to 250,000 clones, approximately 85% seen once. The chain combines TRBV6-5 with TRBJ2-2, with D possibly matching TRBD2 (6 bases). Sequencing was performed on peripheral blood. This TCR was sampled from a woman in her seventies with COVID-19, enrolled during active disease. The CDR3, as DNA: TGTGCCAGCAGTCCCGGGGGAGGTTCTGGGGAGCTGTTTTTT. It yields the protein CASSPGGGSGELFF.